The source of this T cell receptor beta chain is a study of T cells expressing NK-cell markers. About the research overall: Seven HCMV-seropositive donors and one seronegative donor made up the eight sequenced donors.

TCRdb reprocessed the 5' RACE reads, with one entry per CDR3 protein and no DNA. The listing records about 410,000 distinct CDR3 sequences. The CDR3 length is 16 residues. Per germline, CDR1 KGHDR and CDR2 SFDVKD. The source material was blood T cells: a sorted CD56 or NKG2C T cell subset, CD4+ or CD8+ T cells, or bulk PBMC T cells (not recorded which). This sequence originates from a woman aged 50 to 60 in good health. The rearrangement joins TRBV24-1 to TRBJ2-1; the D call from TCRdb, TRBD2, cannot be confirmed without DNA. CDR3 loop: CATSDYLTGFENEQFF.